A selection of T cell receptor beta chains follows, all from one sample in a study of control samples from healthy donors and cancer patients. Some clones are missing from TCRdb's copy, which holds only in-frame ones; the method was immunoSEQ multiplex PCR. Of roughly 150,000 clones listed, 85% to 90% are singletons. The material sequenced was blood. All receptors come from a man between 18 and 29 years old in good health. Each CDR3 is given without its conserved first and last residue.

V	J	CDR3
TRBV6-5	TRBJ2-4	ASSRSTRNIQY
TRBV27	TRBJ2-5	ASSLSAPDQTQY
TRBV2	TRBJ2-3	ASGGPFTDTQY
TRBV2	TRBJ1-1	ASSKQGLYTEAF
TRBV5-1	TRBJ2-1	ASSLRAGGSSYNEQF
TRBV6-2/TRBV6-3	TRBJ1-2	ASSIQAGYGYT
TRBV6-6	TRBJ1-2	ASTKNYGYT
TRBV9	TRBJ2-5	ASSVAPGEETQY
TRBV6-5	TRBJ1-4	ASSFRQGITEKLF
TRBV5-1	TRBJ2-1	ASSPGTGGGNEQF
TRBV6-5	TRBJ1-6	ASSYSGTANSPLH
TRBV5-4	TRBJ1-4	ASSLGPDEKLF
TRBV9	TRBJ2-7	ASSVAQGPYEQY
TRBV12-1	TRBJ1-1	ASSFDLEGSNGTEAF
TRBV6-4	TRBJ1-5	ASNLRQPYSNQPQH
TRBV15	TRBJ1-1	ATSWGRPMNTEAF
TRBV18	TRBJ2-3	ASSPLMGTQY
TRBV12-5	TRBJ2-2	ASGNVTGELF
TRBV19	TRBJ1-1	ASSIDIGQDTEAF
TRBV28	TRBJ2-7	ASSFETSGAGQY
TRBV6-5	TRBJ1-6	ASSRGWRNSPLH
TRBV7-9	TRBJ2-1	ASSSPGQGARNEQF
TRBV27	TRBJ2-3	ASSPTNGRDTQY
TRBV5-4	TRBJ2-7	ASSLRDGSSYEQY
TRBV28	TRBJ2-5	ASSLRGLGETQY
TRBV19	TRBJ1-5	ASSPEGSRSNQPQH
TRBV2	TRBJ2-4	ASSAKNIQY
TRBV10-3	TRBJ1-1	ATSGRDGTEAF
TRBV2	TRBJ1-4	ASRRGQSNEKLF
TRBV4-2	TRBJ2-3	ASSQEIGAGGTDTQY
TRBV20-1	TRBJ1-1	SAGVWLGAF
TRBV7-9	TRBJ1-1	ASSLGGQGSEAF
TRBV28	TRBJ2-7	ASSLLSGTEQY